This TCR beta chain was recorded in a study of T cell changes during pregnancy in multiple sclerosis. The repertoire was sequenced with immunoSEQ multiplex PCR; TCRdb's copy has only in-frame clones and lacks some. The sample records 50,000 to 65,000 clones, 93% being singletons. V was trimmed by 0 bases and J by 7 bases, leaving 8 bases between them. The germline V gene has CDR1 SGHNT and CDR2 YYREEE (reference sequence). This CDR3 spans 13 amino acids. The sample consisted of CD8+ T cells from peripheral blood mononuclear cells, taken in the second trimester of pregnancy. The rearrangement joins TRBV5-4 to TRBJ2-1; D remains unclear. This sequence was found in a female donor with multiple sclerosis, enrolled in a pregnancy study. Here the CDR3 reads CASSLASTNEQFF. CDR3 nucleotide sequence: TGTGCCAGCAGCTTGGCGTCAACAAATGAGCAGTTCTTC.